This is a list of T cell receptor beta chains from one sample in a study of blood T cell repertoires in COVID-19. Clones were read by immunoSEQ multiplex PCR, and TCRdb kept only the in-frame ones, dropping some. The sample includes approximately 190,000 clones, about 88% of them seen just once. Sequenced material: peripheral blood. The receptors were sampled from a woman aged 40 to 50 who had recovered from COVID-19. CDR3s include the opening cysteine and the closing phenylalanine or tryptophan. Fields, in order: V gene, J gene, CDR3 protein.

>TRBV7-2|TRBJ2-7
CASSLVLVGTGASYEQYF
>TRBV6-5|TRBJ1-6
CASSYSQGGSPLHF
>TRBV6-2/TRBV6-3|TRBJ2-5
CASSYSPGLPFQETQYF
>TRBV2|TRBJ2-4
CASRLSTGPKNIQYF
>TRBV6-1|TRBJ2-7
CASSNPQGGQYF
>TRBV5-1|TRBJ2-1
CASSPLASGSSYNEQFF
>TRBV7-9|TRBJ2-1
CASSFSGLAGDEQFF
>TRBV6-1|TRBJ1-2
CASSEVAGPGSYTF
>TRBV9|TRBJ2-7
CASSVGTGAYEQYF
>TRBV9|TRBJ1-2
CASSVDRDGYTF
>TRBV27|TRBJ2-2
CASTGIETTGELFF
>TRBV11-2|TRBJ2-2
CASSFRTISQSNTGELFF
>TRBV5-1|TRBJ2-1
CASSLAGTSGASSYNEQFF
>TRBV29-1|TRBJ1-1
CSVTIQGMNTEAFF
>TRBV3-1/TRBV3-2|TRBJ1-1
CASNLQGSNTEAFF
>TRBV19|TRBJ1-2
CASTLRDYGYTF
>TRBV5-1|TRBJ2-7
CASSLSWVTGEQYF
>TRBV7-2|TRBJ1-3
CASSLVFLGSTASGNTIYF
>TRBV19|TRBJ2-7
CASSNLDRGGYEQYF
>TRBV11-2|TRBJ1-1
CASSLGPNTEAFF
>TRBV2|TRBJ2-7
CASSSQGTPSEQYF
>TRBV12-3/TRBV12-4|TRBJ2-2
CASRPSGSGELFF
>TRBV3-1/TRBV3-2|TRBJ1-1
CASSQGATGGTEAFF
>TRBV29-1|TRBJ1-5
CSVAAGGVGQPQHF
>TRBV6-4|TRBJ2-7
CARVSTEDATYEQYF
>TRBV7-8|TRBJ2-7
CASSLAPLAGGPSYEQYF
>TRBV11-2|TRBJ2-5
CASSFLRTSGRPRETQYF
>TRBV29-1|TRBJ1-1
CSVEQGPRTEAFF
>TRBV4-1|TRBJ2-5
CASSQDSLAGRETQYF
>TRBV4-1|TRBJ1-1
CASSLQGVGTEAFF
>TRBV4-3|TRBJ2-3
CASSQDATRTDTQYF
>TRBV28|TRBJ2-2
CASSPTTGGRAGELFF
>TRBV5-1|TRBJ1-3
CASSLGPGNGNTIYF
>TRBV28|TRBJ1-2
CASRDMDRGDGYGYTF
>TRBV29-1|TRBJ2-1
CSVRTSGSIRNEQFF
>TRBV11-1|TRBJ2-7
CASSSIRQGSYEQYF
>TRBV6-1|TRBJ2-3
CASSESQGVTDTQYF
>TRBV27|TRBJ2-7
CASSPGQKYEQYF
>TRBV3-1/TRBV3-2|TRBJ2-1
CASSQDSLAGVFWVNNEQFF
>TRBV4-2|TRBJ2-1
CASSQDTAATYNEQFF
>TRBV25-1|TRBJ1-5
CASSEVGGNQPQHF
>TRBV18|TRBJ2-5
CASSPGRLDETQYF
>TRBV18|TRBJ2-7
CASSPTGLSYEQYF
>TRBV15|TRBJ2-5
CATSKQAETQYF
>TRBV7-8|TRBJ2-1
CASSSRGLWSNEQFF
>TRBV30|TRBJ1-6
CASRQANSPLHF
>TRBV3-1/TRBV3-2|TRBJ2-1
CASTRRGAAGGDNEQFF
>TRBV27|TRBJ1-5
CASSPPGSNQPQHF
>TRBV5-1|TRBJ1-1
CASSERGQGNTEAFF
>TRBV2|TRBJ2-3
CASSEPYTDTQYF
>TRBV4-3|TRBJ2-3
CASSQDRTRLTIITDTQYF
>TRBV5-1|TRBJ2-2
CASSLNSGTGGGTGELFF
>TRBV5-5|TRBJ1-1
CASSLTGSPYTEAFF
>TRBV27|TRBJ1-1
CASSFFRGNTEAFF
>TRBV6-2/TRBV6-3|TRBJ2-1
CASSYSTSLVEQFF